A single sample gave rise to the 21 T cell receptor beta chains below, sequenced in a study of cytomegalovirus exposure and HLA in healthy donors. Sequenced by immunoSEQ multiplex PCR; TCRdb stores in-frame clones only, minus some. The table lists 100,000 to 150,000 clones, about 91% of them singletons. The sequencing sample was made of PBMCs. The receptors shown here come from a woman between 18 and 29 years old in good health and CMV-seronegative.

This clone has a single count. The chain joins TRBV2 to TRBJ2-7; D possibly corresponds to TRBD2 (5 bases). CDR1 is SNHLY and CDR2 is FYNNEI in the germline V gene. The CDR3 extends over 14 amino acids. Between the trimmed V and J ends, which lost 4 bases and 0 bases, there was a span of 10 bases. The CDR3 reads CASSVKAVSYEQYF. In DNA, the CDR3 is TGTGCCAGCAGTGTAAAAGCGGTCTCCTACGAGCAGTACTTC.

The chain links TRBV2 to TRBJ2-2, with 13 bases aligning to TRBD2. The CDR3 totals 15 residues. Trimming removed 6 bases from V and 5 bases from J; junction bases left unmatched: 3. Per germline, CDR1 SNHLY and CDR2 FYNNEI. CDR3 in DNA: TGTGCCAGCAGGAGGACTAGCGGGAGAACCGGGGAGCTGTTTTTT. It is translated as CASRRTSGRTGELFF.

The chain couples TRBV20-1 to TRBJ2-4, with a tentative D call TRBD2 (5 bases). Germline CDR1 DFQATT, CDR2 SNEGSKA (reference sequence). V was shortened by 3 bases and J by 6 bases, with 6 bases between the two germline ends. CDR3 length: 11 residues. CDR3 protein: CSASEGNIQYF. The CDR3 DNA sequence: TGCAGTGCTAGCGAGGGAAACATTCAGTACTTC.

V and J are TRBV6-5 and TRBJ1-5; tentative D call: TRBD1 (6 bases). Deletions cut 6 bases from V and 5 bases from J, with 14 bases between. CDR3 size: 14 residues. Germline CDR1 reads MNHEY; CDR2 reads SVGAGI. This CDR3 reads CASSLQGYDQPQHF. DNA of the CDR3: TGTGCCAGCAGCCTACAGGGTTACGATCAGCCCCAGCATTTT.

V is TRBV7-9 and J is TRBJ1-3; no clear D gene. Germline V lookup: CDR1 SEHNR, CDR2 FQNEAQ (reference sequence). V dropped 1 base and J dropped 4 bases, with 11 bases sitting between them. This CDR3 contains 15 residues. CDR3 nucleotide sequence: TGTGCCAGCAGCTTAGATCCAGGCTTCGGAAACACCATATATTTT. As protein: CASSLDPGFGNTIYF.

This clone was recorded only once. The rearrangement joins TRBV15 to TRBJ1-2; TRBD1 is a possible D gene (6 bases). CDR1 and CDR2 (germline): LNHNV, YYDKDF (reference sequence). Deletions cut 2 bases from V and 2 bases from J, with 9 bases between. CDR3 length: 14 amino acids. The CDR3 nucleotides read TGTGCCACCAGCAGACCCGGACAGAACTATGGCTACACCTTC. Protein product: CATSRPGQNYGYTF.

This chain joins TRBV5-1 and TRBJ1-4; the D gene is possibly TRBD1 (5 bases). The CDR3 length is 16 residues. The ends were cut back, 1 base at V and 7 bases at J, with 17 bases in the middle. Per the germline V gene, CDR1 is SGHRS and CDR2 is YFSETQ. This CDR3 is CASSLKVLRALEKLFF. In DNA form, the CDR3 reads TGCGCCAGCAGCTTGAAAGTTCTCAGGGCCCTTGAAAAACTGTTTTTT.

The genes are TRBV11-2 and TRBJ2-2; 14 nucleotides align to TRBD2. Germline V CDR1 and CDR2: SGHAT, FQNNGV. J was trimmed by 5 bases and V by 1 base; bases with no gene match: 6. This CDR3 region has 18 residues. The CDR3 sequence is CASSLGRTSGRTTGELFF. CDR3 nucleotide sequence: TGTGCCAGCAGCTTAGGTCGGACTAGCGGGAGGACGACCGGGGAGCTGTTTTTT.

The rearrangement links TRBV6-4 to TRBJ2-3; D unclear. Trimming shortened V by 6 bases and J by 3 bases, and 13 bases separated the two germline ends. Germline V gene sequence: CDR1 MRHNA, CDR2 SNTAGT. The CDR3 totals 14 residues. Here the CDR3 reads CASRKRSDTDTQYF. The CDR3 DNA sequence: TGTGCCAGCAGGAAGAGGAGTGATACAGATACGCAGTATTTT.

The chain combines TRBV6-5 with TRBJ2-2; D is uncertain. The germline V gene has CDR1 MNHEY and CDR2 SVGAGI. Trimming cost V 0 bases and J 7 bases, with 6 bases left between them. This CDR3 contains 13 residues. DNA of the CDR3: TGTGCCAGCAGTTACTCTCCGGGCGGGGAGCTGTTTTTT. Translated, it gives CASSYSPGGELFF.

This sequence joins TRBV30 and TRBJ1-1; TRBD1 is a possible D gene (6 bases). CDR3 size: 14 residues. Trimming took 3 bases from V and 6 from J, leaving 17 bases between them. Germline values: CDR1 GTSNPN, CDR2 SVGIG (reference sequence). CDR3 sequence reads: CAWRPTGQLAEAFF. The CDR3 DNA sequence: TGTGCCTGGAGGCCAACCGGACAGCTGGCTGAAGCTTTCTTT.

This clone appeared a few times. As DNA, the CDR3 is TGTGCCAGCAGCCACGAAGCGGTTACTGAAGCTTTCTTT. Its translation: CASSHEAVTEAFF. The V gene is TRBV6-6, the J gene TRBJ1-1; unclear D gene. V was trimmed by 6 bases and J by 5 bases, leaving 13 bases between them. Germline V CDR1 and CDR2: MNHNY, SVGAGI (reference sequence). The CDR3 is 13 residues long.

CDR3 region: CASSTISNQPQHF. CDR3 in DNA: TGTGCCAGCAGCACTATTAGCAATCAGCCCCAGCATTTT. The V and J genes are TRBV21-1 and TRBJ1-5. TRBV21-1 is a listed pseudogene. There are 13 residues in the CDR3.

CDR3 residues: CASSLGVGDNQPQHF. CDR3 nucleotides: TGTGCCAGCAGCTTAGGTGTAGGGGACAATCAGCCCCAGCATTTT. The chain carries TRBV7-6 and TRBJ1-5; perhaps TRBD1 as D (5 bases). The V end was cut by 1 base, the J end by 3 bases, with 10 bases between. CDR1 and CDR2 (germline): SGHVS, FNYEAQ. The CDR3 covers 15 residues.

The rearrangement uses TRBV30 and TRBJ2-7; tentative D call: TRBD2 (5 bases). Germline V CDR1 and CDR2: GTSNPN, SVGIG (reference sequence). V shed 4 bases and J shed 3 bases, with 16 bases lying between them. The CDR3 runs to 14 residues. CDR3 loop: CAWNARATFYEQYF. CDR3 bases: TGTGCCTGGAACGCGAGGGCTACTTTCTACGAGCAGTACTTC.

The gene calls are TRBV30 and TRBJ2-3, with TRBD2 matching 8 bases. The CDR3 is made up of 14 amino acids. V gave up 7 bases and J gave up 3 bases; unmatched junction bases: 9. Germline V gene data show CDR1 as GTSNPN and CDR2 as SVGIG (reference sequence). The CDR3: CALKSGRTTDTQYF. The CDR3 region has the DNA TGTGCCTTAAAGAGCGGGAGAACAACAGATACGCAGTATTTT.

V is TRBV7-2 and J is TRBJ2-5, with D perhaps TRBD2 (6 bases). Germline V gene lookup returns CDR1 SGHTA and CDR2 FQGNSA. This CDR3 region has 15 residues. Trimming shortened V by 5 bases and J by 3 bases, and 16 bases separated the two germline ends. In DNA form, the CDR3 reads TGTGCCAGCAGCCAAAACAGCGGGTCAGAAGAGACCCAGTACTTC. Its translation is CASSQNSGSEETQYF.

J is TRBJ2-3 and V is TRBV6-1, with 7 bases matching TRBD1. The CDR3 runs to 14 residues. The V gene's germline CDR1 is MNHNS and CDR2 SASEGT. The V and J ends lost 3 bases and 5 bases, in that order; junction bases with no gene match: 5. In DNA, the CDR3 is TGTGCCAGCAGTGAGTGGCAGGGGGTAGATACGCAGTATTTT. As protein: CASSEWQGVDTQYF.

This clone was seen once. The DNA of the CDR3 is TGTGCCAGCATTAGACAGGGGGTAGCCGAGCAGTACTTC. This sequence encodes CASIRQGVAEQYF. The chain links TRBV28 to TRBJ2-7; 9 bases match TRBD1. Germline V lookup: CDR1 MDHEN, CDR2 SYDVKM. The CDR3 has 13 residues. With V trimmed by 7 bases and J by 6 bases, 7 bases remained unmatched.

The genes are TRBV4-3 and TRBJ1-5; 7 nucleotides line up with TRBD1. Unmatched junction bases numbered 5, after V lost 0 bases and J lost 6 bases. This CDR3 comprises 15 residues. Germline V lookup: CDR1 LGHNA, CDR2 YSLEER. The CDR3 region has the DNA TGCGCCAGCAGCCAAGATGAGGGGGCTAGTCAGCCCCAGCATTTT. Translating gives CASSQDEGASQPQHF.

This clone was detected only once. The chain is built from TRBV10-1 and TRBJ2-1, with a tentative D call TRBD1 (5 bases). The V gene lost 4 bases and the J gene lost 9 bases, with 7 bases spanning the gap. In germline, CDR1 is WNHNN, CDR2 SYGVQD (reference sequence). The CDR3 consists of 11 residues. As DNA, the CDR3 is TGCGCCAGCAGTGTAAGGGGTGAGCAGTTCTTC. As protein: CASSVRGEQFF.